This TCR beta chain was sequenced in a study of shared clonotypes between healthy human individuals. Profiled with immunoSEQ multiplex PCR; TCRdb holds only in-frame clones, not every one. The sample has 2,500,000 or so clones, over 85% seen once; the top ten hold more than 0.35%. This CDR3 spans 14 amino acids. With 0 bases removed from V and 15 bases from J, the gap between germline ends came to 19 bases. The germline gives CDR1 SGHNT, CDR2 YYREEE (reference sequence). The genes are TRBV5-4 and TRBJ2-1, with D uncertain. Specimen: naive CD4+ T cells from PBMCs. The subset is: CD45RA+ positively selected. The sequence derives from a man aged 18 to 30 in good health. Some clones in this sample may be carry-over from other donors' samples. CDR3 sequence (DNA): TGTGCCAGCAGCTTGGTGGCTACCAATGAGGTCGGGTTCTTC. Protein: CASSLVATNEVGFF.